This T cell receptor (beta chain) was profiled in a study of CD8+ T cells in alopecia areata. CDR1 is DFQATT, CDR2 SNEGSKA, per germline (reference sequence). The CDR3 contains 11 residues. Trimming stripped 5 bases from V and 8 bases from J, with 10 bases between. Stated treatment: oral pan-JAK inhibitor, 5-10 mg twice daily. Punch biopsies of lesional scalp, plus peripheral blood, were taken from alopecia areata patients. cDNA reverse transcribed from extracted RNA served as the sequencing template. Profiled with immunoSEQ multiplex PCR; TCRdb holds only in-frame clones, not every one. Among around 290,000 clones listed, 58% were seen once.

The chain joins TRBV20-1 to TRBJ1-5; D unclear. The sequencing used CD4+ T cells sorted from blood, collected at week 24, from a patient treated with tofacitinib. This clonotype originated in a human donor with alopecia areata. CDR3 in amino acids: CSALLGEPQHF. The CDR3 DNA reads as TGCAGTGCTTTACTCGGGGAGCCCCAGCATTTT.